This T cell receptor beta chain originates from a study of blood T cell repertoires in COVID-19. Sequencing used immunoSEQ multiplex PCR; TCRdb keeps in-frame clones, though not all of them. The sample shows hundreds of thousands of clones, over 75% of them seen only once. There are 15 residues in the CDR3. The V gene lost 2 bases and the J gene lost 1 base, with 11 bases spanning the gap. Per germline, CDR1 MGHDK and CDR2 SYGVNS. This chain links TRBV25-1 with TRBJ1-2; D call uncertain. The sequence derives from a human donor in a cohort sampled during active COVID-19. Source material: peripheral blood. Written as DNA, the CDR3 is TGTGCCAGCAGTGAACGAGGCAGTCTTAACTATGGCTACACCTTC. It specifies CASSERGSLNYGYTF.